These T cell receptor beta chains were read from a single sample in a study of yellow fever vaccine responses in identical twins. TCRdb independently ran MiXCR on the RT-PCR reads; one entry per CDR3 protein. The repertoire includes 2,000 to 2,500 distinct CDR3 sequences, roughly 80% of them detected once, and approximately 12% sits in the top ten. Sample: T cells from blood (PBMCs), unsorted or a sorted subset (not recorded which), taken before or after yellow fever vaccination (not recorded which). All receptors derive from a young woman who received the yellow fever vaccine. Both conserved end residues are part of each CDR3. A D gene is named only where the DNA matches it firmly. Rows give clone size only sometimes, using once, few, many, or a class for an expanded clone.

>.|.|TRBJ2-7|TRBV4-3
TGCGCCAGCAGCCAAGCCGGGTTCGGTGAGCAGTACTTC
CASSQAGFGEQYF
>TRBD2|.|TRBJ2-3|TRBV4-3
TGCGCCAGCAGCCCAGACCTAGCGGGAGGGGCAGATACGCAGTATTTT
CASSPDLAGGADTQYF
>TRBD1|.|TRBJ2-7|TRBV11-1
TGTGCCAGCAGATCAAGACAGGGTCTACCCTACGAGCAGTACTTC
CASRSRQGLPYEQYF
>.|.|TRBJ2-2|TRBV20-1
TGCAGTGCTGCCCGGGACAAGAACACCGGGGAGCTGTTTTTT
CSAARDKNTGELFF
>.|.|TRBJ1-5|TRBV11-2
TGTGCCAGCAGCGCAGGAGTTGCAGGAATTAGCAATCAGCCCCAGCATTTT
CASSAGVAGISNQPQHF
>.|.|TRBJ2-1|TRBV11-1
TGTGCCAGCAGCTTAGTCAAATCCTACAATGAGCAGTTCTTC
CASSLVKSYNEQFF
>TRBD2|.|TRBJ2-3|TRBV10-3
TGTGCCATCAGTGTATCTCCTAGCGGTAGCACAGATACGCAGTATTTT
CAISVSPSGSTDTQYF
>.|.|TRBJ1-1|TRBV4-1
TGCGCCAGCAGCCAGGGCGGACGATCGAGGGGCACTGAAGCTTTCTTT
CASSQGGRSRGTEAFF
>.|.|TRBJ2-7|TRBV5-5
TGTGCCTGCGGACCAGGGTCGACCTACGAGCAGTACTTC
CACGPGSTYEQYF
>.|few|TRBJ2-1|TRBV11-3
TGTGCCAGCAGCTTAAATGTGGGGGGTGGCCCCTACAATGAGCAGTTCTTC
CASSLNVGGGPYNEQFF
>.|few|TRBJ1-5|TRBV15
TGTGCCACCAGCCAAGACGGTCAGCCCCAGCATTTT
CATSQDGQPQHF
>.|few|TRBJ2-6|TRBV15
TGTGCCACCGGGGGGTCGGACTTCTCTGGGGCCAACGTCCTGACTTTC
CATGGSDFSGANVLTF
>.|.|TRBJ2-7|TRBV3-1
TGTGCCAGCAGCCAACTACGGGACCCACCTACCTACGAGCAGTACTTC
CASSQLRDPPTYEQYF
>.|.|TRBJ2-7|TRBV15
TGTGCCACCAGCAGAGACGAATCCTACGAGCAGTACTTC
CATSRDESYEQYF
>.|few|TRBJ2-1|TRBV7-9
TGTGCCAGCAGCTCCGGGACTTCAACCTACAATGAGCAGTTCTTC
CASSSGTSTYNEQFF
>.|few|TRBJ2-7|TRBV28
TGTGCCAGCAGTCCCTTTCCCTCGGACGGGACCTACGAGCAGTACTTC
CASSPFPSDGTYEQYF
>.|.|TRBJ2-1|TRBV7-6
TGTGCCAGCAGCTTAGCCTTGTCAGGGGTTAATGAGCAGTTCTTC
CASSLALSGVNEQFF
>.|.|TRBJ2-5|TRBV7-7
TGTGCTAGCAGCTTCGGTTACCAAGAGACCCAGTACTTC
CASSFGYQETQYF
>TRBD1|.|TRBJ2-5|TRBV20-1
TGCAGTGCTAGATGGACAGGGCAAGAGACCCAGTACTTC
CSARWTGQETQYF
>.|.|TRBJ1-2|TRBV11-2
TGTGCCAGCAGCTTAGGATGGGCAGGGGAACCGAACTATGGCTACACCTTC
CASSLGWAGEPNYGYTF
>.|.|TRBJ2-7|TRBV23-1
TGCGCCAGCAGTCAGCCCGGCTACGAGCAGTACTTC
CASSQPGYEQYF
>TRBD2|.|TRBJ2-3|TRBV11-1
TGTGCCAGCAGCAGCCGGGGAAGACCTGGGACTAGCGACTACACAGATACGCAGTATTTT
CASSSRGRPGTSDYTDTQYF
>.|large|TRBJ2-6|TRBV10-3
TGTGCCATCAGTGAGTCCGGGGGCTCTGGGGCCAACGTCCTGACTTTC
CAISESGGSGANVLTF
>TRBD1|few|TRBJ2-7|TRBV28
TGTGCCAGCAGTCCTCAGACAGGGACCTACGAGCAGTACTTC
CASSPQTGTYEQYF
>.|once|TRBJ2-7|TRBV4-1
TGCGCCAGCAGCCAAGTCGGGGCGGACGAGCAGTACTTC
CASSQVGADEQYF
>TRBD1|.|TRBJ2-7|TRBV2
TGTGCCAGCAGTGTCTCGGGACAGTCCTACGAGCAGTACTTC
CASSVSGQSYEQYF
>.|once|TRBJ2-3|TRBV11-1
TGTGCCAGCAGCTTTTTATTGAGACAGAAGAGCACAGATACGCAGTATTTT
CASSFLLRQKSTDTQYF
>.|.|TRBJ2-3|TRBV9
TGTGCCAGCAGCGTAGTGGTAGACACAGATACGCAGTATTTT
CASSVVVDTDTQYF
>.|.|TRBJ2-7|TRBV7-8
TGTGCCAGCAGCTTAGGGGGCACCTACGAGCAGTACTTC
CASSLGGTYEQYF
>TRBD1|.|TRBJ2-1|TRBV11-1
TGTGCCAGCAGCAGTGGACAGGCCTATGAGCAGTTCTTC
CASSSGQAYEQFF
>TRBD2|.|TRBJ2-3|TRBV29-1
TGCAGCGTTGAGTCTCCTAGCGGGAGCACAGCTACGCAGTATTTT
CSVESPSGSTATQYF
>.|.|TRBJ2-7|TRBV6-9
TGTGCCAGCAGTTATCTCCTCTACGAGCAGTACTTC
CASSYLLYEQYF
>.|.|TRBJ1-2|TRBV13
TGTGCCAGCAGCTTCTTACAGGCAGCTAACTATGGCTACACCTTC
CASSFLQAANYGYTF
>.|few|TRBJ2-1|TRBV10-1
TGCGCCAGCAGTGAGTCGCGGTCAGGGAATGAGCAGTTCTTC
CASSESRSGNEQFF
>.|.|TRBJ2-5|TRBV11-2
TGTGCCAGCAGCCGGGTCAGGGTTGAGACCCAGTACTTC
CASSRVRVETQYF
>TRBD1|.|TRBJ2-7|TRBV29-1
TGCAGCGTCGAGCGTGGGACAGGGTGGGACGAGCAGTACTTC
CSVERGTGWDEQYF
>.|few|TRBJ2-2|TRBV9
TGTGCCAGCAGCGTAGTGGGGGCGAACACCGGGGAGCTGTTTTTT
CASSVVGANTGELFF
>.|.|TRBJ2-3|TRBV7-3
TGTGCCAGCAGCCCGACGTTAGGAGATACGCAGTATTTT
CASSPTLGDTQYF
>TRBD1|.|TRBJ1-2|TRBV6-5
TGTGCCAGCAGTTACACTACTCCGGGACAGGGGGTCTACACCTTC
CASSYTTPGQGVYTF
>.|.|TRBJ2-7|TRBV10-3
TGTGCCATCATGGGGGGCGGTTTCTACGAGCAGTACTTC
CAIMGGGFYEQYF
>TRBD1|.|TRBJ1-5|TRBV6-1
TGTGCCAGCAGAAGACAGGGCAACAATCAGCCCCAGCATTTT
CASRRQGNNQPQHF
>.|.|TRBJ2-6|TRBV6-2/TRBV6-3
TGTGCCAGCAGTTACGGTGACTCTGGGGCCAACGTCCTGACTTTC
CASSYGDSGANVLTF
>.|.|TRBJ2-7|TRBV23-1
TGCGCCAGCAGTCAATTAAGGGGTCATTTCCCCTACGAGCAGTACTTC
CASSQLRGHFPYEQYF
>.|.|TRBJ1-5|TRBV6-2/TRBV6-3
TGTGCCAGCAGTTACTATCGGGCAGGAGGATATAGCAATCAGCCCCAGCATTTT
CASSYYRAGGYSNQPQHF